Presented here are 18 T cell receptor beta chains from one specimen sequenced in a study of blood T cell repertoires in COVID-19. Only in-frame clones appear in the TCRdb table, and some are missing; sequencing was by immunoSEQ multiplex PCR. The profile shows roughly 300,000 clones, approximately 85% of them singletons. The sample consisted of peripheral blood. Receptor source: a human donor in a cohort sampled during active COVID-19.

A word on this clone: The same CDR3 arises from other DNA sequences in this sample as well. CDR3 DNA: TGTGCCAGCAGCTTAGAAACAGGGGTAAATCAGCCCCAGCATTTT. Translation: CASSLETGVNQPQHF. J is TRBJ1-5 and V is TRBV7-2, with 7 bases aligning to TRBD1. CDR1 and CDR2 from the germline V gene are SGHTA and FQGNSA. The CDR3 has 15 residues. The junction had 4 bases not matched to a gene; V was cut back by 1 base and J by 4 bases.

The V gene is TRBV28, the J gene TRBJ1-2; D remains ambiguous. Germline CDR1 and CDR2: MDHEN and SYDVKM. The CDR3 length is 15 residues. Trimming cost V 6 bases and J 1 base, with 15 bases left between them. CDR3 region: CASRRTASNNYGYTF. DNA for the CDR3: TGTGCCAGCAGGCGAACAGCCAGCAATAACTATGGCTACACCTTC.

This chain uses TRBV7-9 with TRBJ2-1; weak D call: TRBD1 (5 bases). This CDR3 is 14 amino acids long. Germline lookup yields CDR1 SEHNR and CDR2 FQNEAQ (reference sequence). Trimming shortened V by 2 bases and J by 8 bases, and 13 bases separated the two germline ends. Here the CDR3 reads CASSLSQAGDEQFF. CDR3 nucleotide sequence: TGTGCCAGCAGCTTATCACAGGCTGGGGATGAGCAGTTCTTC.

This chain joins TRBV19 and TRBJ1-5; the D gene is possibly TRBD1 (5 bases). Germline V lookup: CDR1 LNHDA, CDR2 SQIVND (reference sequence). V gave up 3 bases and J gave up 5 bases, with 11 bases separating them. The CDR3 totals 14 residues. The CDR3 DNA reads TGTGCCAGTAGTATCGGATCAGGGCATCAGCCCCAGCATTTT. Its translation: CASSIGSGHQPQHF. Complete variable domain (other parts from reference TRBV19 and TRBJ1-5): DGGITQSPKYLFRKEGQNVTLSCEQNLNHDAMYWYRQDPGQGLRLIYYSQIVNDFQKGDIAEGYSVSREKKESFPLTVTSAQKNPTAFYLCASSIGSGHQPQHFGDGTRLSIL.

With regard to this clone: This specimen includes other DNA sequences encoding the same CDR3. The J gene is TRBJ2-1, the V gene TRBV18; 14 bases match TRBD2. V shed 3 bases and J 8 bases; nucleotides not matched to a gene: 3. The CDR3 is 15 residues long. Germline V gene sequence: CDR1 KGHSH, CDR2 LQKENI. CDR3 residues: CASSPGLAGGDEQFF. In nucleotides, the CDR3 is TGTGCCAGCTCACCCGGACTAGCGGGAGGAGATGAGCAGTTCTTC.

The V gene is TRBV7-2, the J gene TRBJ1-4; TRBD1 aligns across 9 bases. Germline V lookup: CDR1 SGHTA, CDR2 FQGNSA. V gave up 6 bases and J gave up 8 bases; unmatched junction bases: 7. The CDR3 contains 14 residues. The chain's CDR3 is CASSWDRAGEKLFF. Here the CDR3 DNA reads TGTGCCAGCAGTTGGGACAGGGCGGGGGAAAAACTGTTTTTT.

The chain joins TRBV3-1 (or the pseudogene TRBV3-2) to TRBJ2-1; D is perhaps TRBD1 (6 bases). Trimming removed 0 bases at V and 9 bases at J, with 15 bases between. Germline CDR1 LGHDT, CDR2 YNNKEL (reference sequence). This CDR3 contains 15 residues. CDR3 DNA sequence: TGTGCCAGCAGCCAAGAGGGCAGGGGTTTTAGTGAGCAGTTCTTC. It codes for CASSQEGRGFSEQFF.

The rearrangement links TRBV18 to TRBJ2-7; 14 bases fit TRBD2. V was pared by 3 bases and J by 4 bases, with 5 bases of the junction left unmatched. The CDR3 is made up of 16 amino acids. Germline V CDR1 and CDR2: KGHSH, LQKENI. CDR3 protein: CASSPPGLAGVYEQYF. The DNA for the CDR3 is TGTGCCAGCTCACCTCCGGGACTAGCGGGAGTGTACGAGCAGTACTTC.

The chain joins TRBV5-1 to TRBJ2-7, with 7 positions matching TRBD1. Germline V CDR1 and CDR2: SGHRS, YFSETQ. This CDR3 spans 13 amino acids. The V gene end was trimmed by 5 bases and the J gene end by 5 bases; junction bases not matched to a gene: 7. The DNA for the CDR3 is TGCGCCAGCAGGCCAACGACAGGGCACGAGCAGTACTTC. Translation: CASRPTTGHEQYF.

In nucleotides, the CDR3 is TGTGCCAGCAGGTATGGACATGGACTAGCGGTCTACGAGCAGTACTTC. Protein sequence: CASRYGHGLAVYEQYF. This chain links TRBV2 with TRBJ2-7; TRBD2 matches at 10 bases. The germline V gene encodes CDR1 SNHLY and CDR2 FYNNEI. The V and J ends lost 6 bases and 3 bases, in that order; junction bases with no gene match: 11. The CDR3 spans 16 residues.

This sequence joins TRBV5-5 and TRBJ1-5; D unresolved. CDR1 and CDR2 from the germline V gene are SGHKS and YYEKEE (reference sequence). Trimming cost V 0 bases and J 4 bases, with 8 bases left between them. The CDR3 is made up of 14 amino acids. The CDR3 DNA sequence: TGTGCCAGCAGCTTGGGTGATCTAAATCAGCCCCAGCATTTT. Protein product: CASSLGDLNQPQHF. Full variable domain (outside the CDR3, taken from reference TRBV5-5 and TRBJ1-5): DAGVTQSPTHLIKTRGQQVTLRCSPISGHKSVSWYQQVLGQGPQFIFQYYEKEERGRGNFPDRFSARQFPNYSSELNVNALLLGDSALYLCASSLGDLNQPQHFGDGTRLSIL.

This clone was recorded only once. This chain connects TRBV7-2 to TRBJ2-5; a weak D match, TRBD2 (7 bases). CDR3 length: 14 amino acids. V gave up 7 bases and J gave up 2 bases, with 14 bases separating them. CDR1 and CDR2 from the germline V gene are SGHTA and FQGNSA. CDR3 sequence: CASTTRGGQETQYF. Here the CDR3 DNA reads TGTGCCAGCACTACGAGGGGGGGACAAGAGACCCAGTACTTC.

A few counts support this clone. The chain joins TRBV21-1 to TRBJ2-3; the table's TRBD1 call for D was not verified on the DNA. TRBV21-1 is an annotated pseudogene. The CDR3 length is 15 residues. CDR3 sequence (DNA): TGTGCCAGCAGCAAAAGGGGACAGGGGCCAGATACGCAGTATTTT. Amino acids: CASSKRGQGPDTQYF.

A single count supports this clone. V usage is TRBV6-5 and J usage is TRBJ2-7; a possible D gene is TRBD1 (6 bases). CDR3 length: 13 amino acids. Germline-derived CDR1 and CDR2 are MNHEY and SVGAGI. V lost 2 bases and J 7 bases, leaving 12 bases between the germline ends. In DNA form, the CDR3 reads TGTGCCAGCAGTTACGTGAGGGGGAGTGAGCAGTACTTC. Amino acids: CASSYVRGSEQYF.

The V and J genes are TRBV30 and TRBJ1-6, with D tentatively TRBD1 (5 bases). The V end was cut by 1 base, the J end by 7 bases, with 14 bases between. CDR1 GTSNPN and CDR2 SVGIG come from the germline V gene (reference sequence). The CDR3 has 15 residues. The CDR3 nucleotides read TGTGCCTGGAGTGCACTAACCTCAGGGAATTCACCCCTCCACTTT. Protein product: CAWSALTSGNSPLHF.

V is TRBV19 and J is TRBJ2-5, with D maybe TRBD1 (5 bases). Trimming left V 6 bases short and J 4 bases short, with 12 bases between. CDR1 is LNHDA and CDR2 is SQIVND in the germline V gene (reference sequence). This CDR3 is built from 13 residues. CDR3 in DNA: TGTGCCAGTAGCCAAGGGGCCGGAGAGACCCAGTACTTC. As protein: CASSQGAGETQYF.

Points on this clone: Because the CDR3's place on the DNA is in doubt, the DNA is left out and the CDR3 is given as listed by TCRdb. The genes are TRBV21-1 and TRBJ2-7; TRBD2 is the table's D call and was not checked against the DNA. TRBV21-1 is listed as a pseudogene. The length of the CDR3 is 14 amino acids, counting both ends. The CDR3 loop is CASSVAGGAYEQYF.

J is TRBJ1-2 and V is TRBV24-1; no reliable D call. The CDR3 consists of 12 residues. The germline V gene has CDR1 KGHDR and CDR2 SFDVKD. The V end was cut by 10 bases, the J end by 6 bases, with 14 bases between. The CDR3 protein is CATNGGVDGYTF. The CDR3 DNA follows: TGTGCCACTAATGGCGGAGTGGATGGCTACACCTTC.